This T cell receptor (beta chain) was found in a study of blood T cells in healthy people across ages. The table lists this clonotype with a few counts. Sample-barcoded 5' priming and a J-beta primer mix drove a second PCR of roughly 6 to 12 cycles. Each cDNA molecule was tagged by a template-switch adaptor that had 12 random nucleotides. There were at least 2.5 million CDR3-containing paired-end reads obtained from each sample. MiXCR, applied by TCRdb to the 5' RACE reads, yields one record per CDR3 protein. The sample consists of some 710,000 distinct CDR3 sequences, 46% of them appearing once. This CDR3 comprises 13 residues. Per germline, CDR1 SEHNR and CDR2 FQNEAQ (reference sequence). The V end was cut by 7 bases, the J end by 11 bases, with 20 bases between.

This sequence originates from a man older than 75 in good health. V and J are TRBV7-9 and TRBJ2-5; D gene uncertain. Sequences were obtained from blood. CDR3 amino acids: CASIVNMGDEQYF. The CDR3 coding sequence is TGTGCCAGCATCGTAAATATGGGTGATGAGCAGTACTTC.